The TCR beta chain described here comes from a study of post-analysis software for immune sequencing data. At the level of the study: Disease courses included relapsing-remitting, secondary progressive and progressive-relapsing multiple sclerosis.

Study-wide points: Five TRBV segments, including TRBV5-6, TRBV5-1 and TRBV20-1, were more frequent in patients than controls. Pronounced co-clustering by F measure was evident among identically batched samples.

From germline, CDR1 is DFQATT and CDR2 SNEGSKA (reference sequence). This CDR3 is built from 15 residues. The junction had 4 bases not matched to a gene; V was cut back by 3 bases and J by 0 bases. There are many counts of this clonotype. Its target is unknown. Presence of unique molecular identifiers characterized the TCR beta cDNA libraries. TCRdb re-called the PCR reads with MiXCR, one entry per CDR3 protein. Altogether about 260,000 distinct CDR3 sequences are present, less than 40% being singletons, with the ten largest covering around 5.2%. Sequenced material: blood. The chain uses TRBV20-1 and TRBJ2-1; 8 bases line up with TRBD2. The origin of this receptor is a girl aged 10-17 years with multiple sclerosis. The CDR3 reads CSARPAGDSYNEQFF. The DNA for the CDR3 is TGCAGTGCTAGGCCAGCGGGAGACTCCTACAATGAGCAGTTCTTC.